A single sample gave rise to the 3 T cell receptor beta chains below, sequenced in a study of blood T cell repertoires in COVID-19. Sequenced by immunoSEQ multiplex PCR; TCRdb stores in-frame clones only, minus some. Of 97,000 or so clones detected, about 90% appear once; the ten largest clones hold around 4%. Sequenced input: peripheral blood. The receptors derive from a man aged 18 to 30 with acute or convalescent COVID-19.

The chain recombines TRBV19 with TRBJ1-3; D possibly corresponds to TRBD1 (5 bases). This CDR3 has 15 residues. Germline V gene sequence: CDR1 LNHDA, CDR2 SQIVND (reference sequence). Trimming cost V 5 bases and J 4 bases, with 15 bases left between them. The CDR3 here is CASSVPAGLGNTIYF. CDR3 DNA sequence: TGTGCCAGTAGTGTTCCAGCAGGGTTAGGAAACACCATATATTTT.

The chain combines TRBV3-1 (or the pseudogene TRBV3-2) with TRBJ1-5; D is unclear. The V and J ends lost 3 bases and 0 bases respectively, with 18 bases between them. CDR3 length equals 18 residues. Germline lookup yields CDR1 LGHDT and CDR2 YNNKEL (reference sequence). The CDR3 loop reads CASSHSRNTLYSNQPQHF. CDR3 nucleotide sequence: TGTGCCAGCAGCCATTCCCGAAATACTCTATATAGCAATCAGCCCCAGCATTTT.

The chain's CDR3 is CASSLKGRGNYGYTF. The CDR3 DNA is TGTGCCAGCAGCTTGAAGGGAAGGGGTAACTATGGCTACACCTTC. The chain is built from TRBV5-5 and TRBJ1-2, with D possibly being TRBD1 (5 bases). V lost 1 base and J lost 1, with 11 bases in between. The CDR3 is 15 residues long. Germline V gene sequence: CDR1 SGHKS, CDR2 YYEKEE (reference sequence).